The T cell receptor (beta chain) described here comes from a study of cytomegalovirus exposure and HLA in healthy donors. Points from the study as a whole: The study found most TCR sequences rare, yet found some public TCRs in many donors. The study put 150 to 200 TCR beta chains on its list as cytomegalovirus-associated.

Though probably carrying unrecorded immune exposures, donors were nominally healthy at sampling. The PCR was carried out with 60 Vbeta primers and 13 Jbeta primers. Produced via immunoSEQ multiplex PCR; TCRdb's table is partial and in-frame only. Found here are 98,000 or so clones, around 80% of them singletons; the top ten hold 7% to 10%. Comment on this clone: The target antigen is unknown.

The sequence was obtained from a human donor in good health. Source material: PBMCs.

The CDR3 reads CASSLTGSYGYTF. CDR3 nucleotides: TGTGCCAGCAGTCTGACAGGGTCCTATGGCTACACCTTC. The chain links TRBV27 to TRBJ1-2; 7 nucleotides match TRBD1. This CDR3 has 13 residues. Germline lookup yields CDR1 MNHEY and CDR2 SMNVEV (reference sequence). V trimming: 5 bases; J trimming: 4 bases; junction bases outside the gene matches: 4.